Following are 20 T cell receptor beta chains from one sample sequenced in a study of T cell responses to AZD1222 COVID-19 vaccine. Sequencing used immunoSEQ multiplex PCR; TCRdb keeps in-frame clones, though not all of them. The table includes over 150,000 clones, approximately 90% detected once. The sample here was peripheral blood, taken on day 0 of AZD1222 vaccination. The source of these receptors is an adult in good health.

This chain joins TRBV11-2 and TRBJ1-1, with 7 bases identical to TRBD1. CDR1 is SGHAT, CDR2 FQNNGV, per germline. The V gene end was trimmed by 5 bases and the J gene end by 2 bases; junction bases not matched to a gene: 8. The CDR3 is made up of 15 amino acids. CDR3 DNA: TGTGCCAGCAGCCGCCAGACAGGGCACAACACTGAAGCTTTCTTT. Protein sequence: CASSRQTGHNTEAFF.

This clone was seen more than once but under ten times. The rearrangement uses TRBV6-5 and TRBJ1-1, with D possibly being TRBD1 (6 bases). The V end was cut by 6 bases, the J end by 5 bases, with 10 bases between. The CDR3 length is 12 residues. The V gene's germline CDR1 is MNHEY and CDR2 SVGAGI. The CDR3 nucleotides are TGTGCCAGCAGCAGGGGACTGACTGAAGCTTTCTTT. As protein: CASSRGLTEAFF.

The rearrangement joins TRBV3-1 (or the pseudogene TRBV3-2) to TRBJ2-7; D might be TRBD2 (6 bases). Germline V CDR1 and CDR2: LGHDT, YNNKEL (reference sequence). The CDR3 is 17 residues long. Trimming shortened V by 4 bases and J by 0 bases, and 19 bases separated the two germline ends. In nucleotides, the CDR3 is TGTGCCAGCAGCCGGGTGAGGGGCGGAGGGAGCTCCTACGAGCAGTACTTC. This translates into CASSRVRGGGSSYEQYF.

The chain is built from TRBV19 and TRBJ2-1, with 10 bases matching TRBD2. Germline assignment: CDR1 LNHDA and CDR2 SQIVND (reference sequence). The CDR3 totals 17 residues. CDR3 loop: CSAGPLAGAPTYNEQFF. In nucleotides, the CDR3 is TGTTCCGCCGGGCCGCTAGCGGGAGCCCCAACATACAATGAGCAGTTCTTC.

The chain couples TRBV27 to TRBJ2-7; 11 bases are shared with TRBD1. Germline V CDR1 and CDR2: MNHEY, SMNVEV (reference sequence). The CDR3 loop spans 15 amino acids. V shed 5 bases and J 4 bases; nucleotides not matched to a gene: 7. CDR3 sequence (DNA): TGTGCCAGCAGTCGAACTGGGACAGGGGGGTACGAGCAGTACTTC. Amino acids: CASSRTGTGGYEQYF.

This clone appeared a single time. This rearrangement joins TRBV6-5 to TRBJ2-7; 10 nucleotides agree with TRBD1. This CDR3 region has 15 residues. V lost 0 bases, J lost 6 bases, and 5 bases stayed unmatched. Germline V gene sequence: CDR1 MNHEY, CDR2 SVGAGI. CDR3 nucleotides: TGTGCCAGCAGTTACTCCGGGACAGGGGCCGGCGAGCAGTACTTC. As protein: CASSYSGTGAGEQYF.

The sample holds one count of this clone. This sequence joins TRBV12-3 or TRBV12-4 and TRBJ2-7; D is unclear. Trimming cost V 3 bases and J 3 bases, with 9 bases left between them. The CDR3 is 13 residues long. DNA of the CDR3: TGTGCCAGCAGTTTGGGCCTCTTCTACGAGCAGTACTTC. Its translation: CASSLGLFYEQYF.

The J gene is TRBJ1-1, the V gene TRBV6-5; the D is unclear. Looked up from germline, CDR1 is MNHEY and CDR2 is SVGAGI. Trimming pared 4 bases from V and 2 bases from J, leaving 14 bases between. The CDR3 spans 15 residues. CDR3 nucleotide sequence: TGTGCCAGCAGTTCTCTCAGCCGGGCTAACACTGAAGCTTTCTTT. This translates into CASSSLSRANTEAFF.

This chain links TRBV4-2 with TRBJ2-1; TRBD1 might be the D (7 bases). The CDR3 spans 14 residues. Looked up from germline, CDR1 is LGHNA and CDR2 is YNFKEQ. Trimming pared 3 bases from V and 6 bases from J, leaving 12 bases between. DNA for the CDR3: TGTGCCAGCAGCCATCAGGGGGGCCCCAATGAGCAGTTCTTC. Its translation: CASSHQGGPNEQFF.

The chain joins TRBV24-1 to TRBJ2-6; D is ambiguous. V was cut by 9 bases and J by 3 bases, with 17 bases left in between. CDR1 is KGHDR, CDR2 SFDVKD, per germline. The CDR3 extends over 16 amino acids. The CDR3 region has the DNA TGTGCCACCGGTCCACGTTCCAAGAGTGGGGCCAACGTCCTGACTTTC. Its translation: CATGPRSKSGANVLTF.

The chain links TRBV6-5 to TRBJ1-2; TRBD1 agrees at 12 bases. The V and J ends lost 5 bases and 7 bases, in that order; junction bases with no gene match: 2. The CDR3 totals 13 residues. Germline V lookup: CDR1 MNHEY, CDR2 SVGAGI. The CDR3 DNA sequence: TGTGCCAGCAGTCGGGACAGGGGGCCTGGCTACACCTTC. It codes for CASSRDRGPGYTF.

The rearrangement links TRBV7-9 to TRBJ2-5; D may correspond to TRBD1 or TRBD2 (5 bases each). Deletions cut 4 bases from V and 7 bases from J, with 19 bases between. Germline CDR1 is SEHNR and CDR2 is FQNEAQ (reference sequence). CDR3 length equals 15 residues. The CDR3 loop is CASSSQRIPRGTQYF. In DNA form, the CDR3 reads TGTGCCAGCAGCTCACAGAGAATCCCGAGGGGGACCCAGTACTTC. Full variable domain (remainder filled in from reference TRBV7-9 and TRBJ2-5): DTGVSQNPRHKITKRGQNVTFRCDPISEHNRLYWYRQTLGQGPEFLTYFQNEAQLEKSRLLSDRFSAERPKGSFSTLEIQRTEQGDSAMYLCASSSQRIPRGTQYFGPGTRLLVL.

This clone was found a few times. The same CDR3 can be traced to other DNA sequences in this sample. CDR3 sequence: CASSLSANSYEQYF. The CDR3, as DNA: TGTGCCAGCAGCCTTAGCGCCAATTCCTACGAGCAGTACTTC. The chain employs TRBV7-9 and TRBJ2-7, with D perhaps matching TRBD2 (5 bases). The germline gives CDR1 SEHNR, CDR2 FQNEAQ (reference sequence). The CDR3 has 14 residues. V lost 5 bases to trimming and J lost 1 base, with 12 bases between them.

This clone came up once. The chain uses TRBV7-6 and TRBJ1-3; D is possibly TRBD1 (6 bases). CDR1 and CDR2 (germline): SGHVS, FNYEAQ. V dropped 4 bases and J dropped 1 base, with 8 bases sitting between them. The CDR3 extends over 14 amino acids. The CDR3 sequence: CASSSQGSGNTIYF. CDR3 in DNA: TGTGCCAGCAGCTCACAGGGATCTGGAAACACCATATATTTT.

The V gene is TRBV19, the J gene TRBJ1-2; tentatively, D is TRBD1 (5 bases). Germline V gene sequence: CDR1 LNHDA, CDR2 SQIVND (reference sequence). The V end was cut by 1 base, the J end by 6 bases, with 12 bases between. The CDR3 runs 14 residues. Here the CDR3 DNA reads TGTGCCAGTAGTATAGTCCAAGGGGTAAATGGCTACACCTTC. Protein sequence: CASSIVQGVNGYTF.

The rearrangement joins TRBV6-5 to TRBJ1-1; D remains unclear. V lost 4 bases, J lost 6 bases, and 18 bases lay in between. The CDR3 consists of 15 residues. Germline assignment: CDR1 MNHEY and CDR2 SVGAGI. The CDR3 nucleotides read TGTGCCAGCAGTTCCCTCCCTAAAGGGAGGCCTGAAGCTTTCTTT. The encoded protein is CASSSLPKGRPEAFF.

The genes are TRBV11-3 and TRBJ2-2, with D unclear. This CDR3 comprises 14 residues. Deletions cut 1 base from V and 6 bases from J, with 9 bases between. Germline CDR1 SGHNT, CDR2 YENEEA. As DNA, the CDR3 is TGTGCCAGCAGCTTAGGTCCGGGTCCCGGGGAGCTGTTTTTT. Translated: CASSLGPGPGELFF.

The CDR3 nucleotides read TGTGCCAGCAGCTGGGGCCTCGGGGATTCACCCCTCCACTTT. Translating it yields CASSWGLGDSPLHF. V gene TRBV6-5 combines with J gene TRBJ1-6, with D tentatively TRBD1 (5 bases). This CDR3 region has 14 residues. The V and J ends lost 6 bases and 8 bases respectively, with 14 bases between them. Germline loops: CDR1 MNHEY, CDR2 SVGAGI.

The rearrangement uses TRBV4-1 and TRBJ2-7, with D perhaps TRBD1 (6 bases). The V gene's germline CDR1 is MGHRA and CDR2 YSYEKL. With 4 bases removed from V and 0 bases from J, the gap between germline ends came to 16 bases. CDR3 length equals 16 residues. DNA of the CDR3: TGCGCCAGCAGCCCTACTGGGACATCGAGCTCCTACGAGCAGTACTTC. Its translation: CASSPTGTSSSYEQYF.

This rearrangement joins TRBV30 to TRBJ2-4; unclear D gene. Germline V lookup: CDR1 GTSNPN, CDR2 SVGIG (reference sequence). The CDR3 contains 12 residues. With 5 bases removed from V and 1 base from J, the gap between germline ends came to 6 bases. In DNA form, the CDR3 reads TGTGCCTGGGTCCCGGCCAAAAACATTCAGTACTTC. Translating gives CAWVPAKNIQYF.